This T cell receptor (beta chain) stems from a study of T-cell memory formation after mild COVID-19. At the level of the study: TCR clusters largely stayed donor specific. Study-level points and caveats: Chiefly within CM and EM were the contracting CD4+ clones; CD8+ ones were within EMRA. CD4/CD8 balance held among clones contracting day 15 to 85, and later expanders leaned CD4+.

This clonotype was observed a few times. Its specificity is unknown. J was trimmed by 6 bases and V by 8 bases; bases with no gene match: 0. The CDR3 is 11 amino acids. CDR1 is MNHEY and CDR2 is SVGAGI in the germline V gene. TCRdb recomputed calls from the 5' RACE reads with MiXCR, one row per CDR3 protein. The table has 65,000 to 90,000 distinct CDR3 sequences, around 14% seen once. This receptor was identified in an adult woman who had mild COVID-19 (a few samples of this study predate the infection). Cell type and time point are not known. The sequenced material came from PBMCs or a T cell subset sorted from them (not recorded which). This chain links TRBV6-5 with TRBJ2-1, with 8 bases lining up with TRBD1. For the CDR3, the DNA is TGTGCCAGCGGACAGGGCAATGAGCAGTTCTTC. Translation: CASGQGNEQFF.